The 18 T cell receptor beta chains in this list originate from one sample, sequenced in a study of blood T cell repertoires in COVID-19. Some clones are missing from TCRdb's copy, which holds only in-frame ones; the method was immunoSEQ multiplex PCR. The sample has a few hundred thousand clones, 80% to 85% seen once. The sequencing input was peripheral blood. All receptors derive from an elderly woman with COVID-19, enrolled during active disease.

The V call is TRBV15, the J call TRBJ2-7; tentative D call: TRBD1 (6 bases). Trimming left V 0 bases short and J 6 bases short, with 15 bases between. CDR1 and CDR2 (germline): LNHNV, YYDKDF (reference sequence). This CDR3 is built from 15 residues. The CDR3 DNA reads as TGTGCCACCAGCAGAGATCAGGCAGGGGCCGGCGAGCAGTACTTC. Protein: CATSRDQAGAGEQYF.

The rearrangement links TRBV3-1 (or the pseudogene TRBV3-2) to TRBJ2-6, with a tentative D call TRBD1 (7 bases). The germline V and J ends were trimmed by 5 bases and 0 bases, with 11 bases remaining between them. The length of the CDR3 is 16 residues. Germline V gene data show CDR1 as LGHDT and CDR2 as YNNKEL (reference sequence). The CDR3 DNA follows: TGTGCCAGCAGCTCTCAGGGGGGCTCTGGGGCCAACGTCCTGACTTTC. Protein sequence: CASSSQGGSGANVLTF.

V gene TRBV2 combines with J gene TRBJ1-5; D is possibly TRBD1 (5 bases). Trimming shortened V by 9 bases and J by 4 bases, and 13 bases separated the two germline ends. Per germline, CDR1 SNHLY and CDR2 FYNNEI. The CDR3 runs 13 residues. The chain's CDR3 is CASKIGANQPQHF. The CDR3 DNA reads as TGTGCCAGTAAAATAGGGGCAAATCAGCCCCAGCATTTT.

This chain links TRBV11-3 with TRBJ2-5, with D possibly matching TRBD2 (6 bases). V lost 3 bases and J 5 bases, leaving 19 bases between the germline ends. The CDR3 totals 16 residues. Germline-derived CDR1 and CDR2 are SGHNT and YENEEA. The CDR3 bases are TGTGCCAGCAGCTTGGGGAGAGGACTAATCGCGGAGACCCAGTACTTC. Its protein is CASSLGRGLIAETQYF.

The CDR3 DNA reads as TGTGCCAGCAGTAGCGGGGCGGGCTACGAGCAGTACTTC. Its translation is CASSSGAGYEQYF. The V call is TRBV9, the J call TRBJ2-7; the match to TRBD2 covers 8 bases. Looked up from germline, CDR1 is SGDLS and CDR2 is YYNGEE. The CDR3 covers 13 residues. V lost 5 bases, J lost 3 bases, and 4 bases stayed unmatched.

The gene calls are TRBV27 and TRBJ2-7, with TRBD1 matching over 10 bases. The CDR3 covers 15 residues. Germline V gene data show CDR1 as MNHEY and CDR2 as SMNVEV (reference sequence). J gave up 3 bases and V 4 bases, and 6 bases lay outside the gene matches. The CDR3: CASSYLGTGVYEQYF. CDR3 nucleotides: TGTGCCAGCAGTTACCTTGGGACAGGGGTCTACGAGCAGTACTTC.

In this sample, this clone turned up once. The same CDR3 arises from other DNA sequences in this sample as well. The V and J genes are TRBV6-5 and TRBJ2-1; 8 positions match TRBD2. CDR3 length: 15 residues. J was trimmed by 6 bases and V by 5 bases; bases with no gene match: 9. The germline V gene has CDR1 MNHEY and CDR2 SVGAGI. The CDR3 reads CASSPLAGGFNEQFF. For the CDR3, the DNA is TGTGCCAGCAGTCCCCTGGCGGGGGGCTTCAATGAGCAGTTCTTC.

In its sample, this clone was seen a few times. CDR3: CASSLNRVRATDTQYF. CDR3 sequence (DNA): TGTGCCAGCAGCTTGAATCGGGTCCGAGCTACAGATACGCAGTATTTT. The rearrangement links TRBV5-4 to TRBJ2-3; unclear D gene. Germline assignment: CDR1 SGHNT and CDR2 YYREEE (reference sequence). V was clipped by 1 base and J by 3 bases, with 15 bases between them. The CDR3 sequence is 16 residues long.

The V gene is TRBV7-9, the J gene TRBJ1-2; 11 positions match TRBD1. There are 13 residues in the CDR3. With V trimmed by 5 bases and J by 8 bases, 4 bases remained unmatched. CDR1 and CDR2 from the germline V gene are SEHNR and FQNEAQ (reference sequence). The CDR3 DNA follows: TGTGCCAGCAGCCAGGGACAGGGGGACGGCTACACCTTC. Translation gives CASSQGQGDGYTF.

The chain carries TRBV2 and TRBJ1-5; no firm D call. Germline lookup yields CDR1 SNHLY and CDR2 FYNNEI. V lost 6 bases and J 3 bases, leaving 12 bases between the germline ends. This CDR3 has 14 residues. CDR3 bases: TGTGCCAGCAGGAGAGAGAGAAACAATCAGCCCCAGCATTTT. This sequence encodes CASRRERNNQPQHF.

J is TRBJ1-2 and V is TRBV19; D is perhaps TRBD1 (6 bases). CDR3 length equals 15 residues. Germline loops: CDR1 LNHDA, CDR2 SQIVND (reference sequence). V lost 0 bases to trimming and J lost 8 bases, with 16 bases between them. CDR3 coding DNA: TGTGCCAGTAGTATAGACCGGGACATCCCTTTCGGCTACACCTTC. The encoded protein is CASSIDRDIPFGYTF. Full variable domain (remainder filled in from reference TRBV19 and TRBJ1-2): DGGITQSPKYLFRKEGQNVTLSCEQNLNHDAMYWYRQDPGQGLRLIYYSQIVNDFQKGDIAEGYSVSREKKESFPLTVTSAQKNPTAFYLCASSIDRDIPFGYTFGSGTRLTVV.

This rearrangement joins TRBV13 to TRBJ1-1, with D possibly matching TRBD1 (6 bases). Germline-derived CDR1 and CDR2 are PRHDT and FYEKMQ (reference sequence). Trimming took 3 bases from V and 0 from J, leaving 17 bases between them. The CDR3 has 17 amino acids. DNA for the CDR3: TGTGCCAGCAGCTTGAGCCGCTTGACAGGAATGAACACTGAAGCTTTCTTT. This encodes CASSLSRLTGMNTEAFF.

This clone has more than one count but fewer than ten. The chain links TRBV5-1 to TRBJ1-1; 9 nucleotides agree with TRBD1. This CDR3 contains 14 residues. CDR1 is SGHRS and CDR2 is YFSETQ in the germline V gene. Germline trimming cut 3 bases from V and 3 bases from J; bases unmatched to any gene: 3. CDR3 sequence: CASSWDRVYTEAFF. The CDR3 DNA reads as TGCGCCAGCAGCTGGGACAGGGTTTACACTGAAGCTTTCTTT.

As DNA, the CDR3 is TGTGCCAGTAGTATTGGGCAATTCCTTAGCAATCAGCCCCAGCATTTT. As protein: CASSIGQFLSNQPQHF. J is TRBJ1-5 and V is TRBV19; D is uncertain. Germline V gene lookup returns CDR1 LNHDA and CDR2 SQIVND (reference sequence). The CDR3 runs 16 residues. V lost 3 bases, J lost 0 bases, and 12 bases lay in between.

V gene TRBV27 combines with J gene TRBJ2-7; 13 bases agree with TRBD2. V shed 4 bases and J 0 bases; nucleotides not matched to a gene: 6. CDR3 length: 17 residues. CDR1 and CDR2 from the germline V gene are MNHEY and SMNVEV (reference sequence). The DNA of the CDR3 is TGTGCCAGCAGTTCCCGACTAGCGGGAGGAGTCTCCTACGAGCAGTACTTC. Translated: CASSSRLAGGVSYEQYF.

This chain joins TRBV6-6 and TRBJ2-6; no reliable D call. The V gene's germline CDR1 is MNHNY and CDR2 SVGAGI (reference sequence). The CDR3 extends over 13 amino acids. Trimming cost V 6 bases and J 1 base, with 4 bases left between them. The CDR3 is CASSRSGANVLTF. CDR3 nucleotide sequence: TGTGCCAGCAGCCGTTCTGGGGCCAACGTCCTGACTTTC.

The chain employs TRBV28 and TRBJ2-7, with D possibly being TRBD2 (7 bases). This CDR3 comprises 16 residues. Per germline, CDR1 MDHEN and CDR2 SYDVKM. V was trimmed by 5 bases and J by 3 bases, leaving 20 bases between them. The CDR3 region is CASSPFGGLAVYEQYF. CDR3 sequence (DNA): TGTGCCAGCAGTCCCTTCGGGGGGCTAGCGGTCTACGAGCAGTACTTC.

This chain links TRBV28 with TRBJ1-1, with D maybe TRBD1 (5 bases). V lost 11 bases to trimming and J lost 5 bases, with 15 bases between them. CDR1 is MDHEN, CDR2 SYDVKM, per germline. This CDR3 is built from 12 residues. For the CDR3, the DNA is TGTGCCGTTTTAGGGGAAGGGACTGAAGCTTTCTTT. It translates to CAVLGEGTEAFF.